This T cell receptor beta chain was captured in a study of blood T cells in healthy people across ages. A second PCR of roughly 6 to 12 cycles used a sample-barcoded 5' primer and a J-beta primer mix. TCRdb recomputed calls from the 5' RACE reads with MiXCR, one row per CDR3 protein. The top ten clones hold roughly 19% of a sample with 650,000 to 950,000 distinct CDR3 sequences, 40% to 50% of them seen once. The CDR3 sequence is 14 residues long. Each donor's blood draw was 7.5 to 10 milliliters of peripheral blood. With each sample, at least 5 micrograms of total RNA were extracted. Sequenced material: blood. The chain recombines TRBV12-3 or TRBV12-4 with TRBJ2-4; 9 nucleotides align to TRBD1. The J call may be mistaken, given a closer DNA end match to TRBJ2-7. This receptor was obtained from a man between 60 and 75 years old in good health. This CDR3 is CASSFDRGIYEQYF. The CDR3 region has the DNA TGTGCCAGCAGTTTTGACAGGGGGATTTACGAGCAGTACTTC.